A single sample is the source of the 10 T cell receptor beta chains below, sequenced in a study of untreated major depressive disorder. Findings and caveats of the study: CD4+ T cells from depressed patients used TRBV05-01 (Vbeta 5.1) more often than controls.

Repertoires were generated with immunoSEQ multiplex PCR, while TCRdb's copy carries only in-frame clones and drops some. This sample has more than 25,000 clones; roughly nine tenths occur once, and the top ten carry around 0.78%. For these TCRs, the target antigens are not known. Sequencing used CD4+ T cells from PBMCs. The receptors stem from a woman in her 30s with major depressive disorder.

This chain links TRBV5-1 with TRBJ2-4, with a possible D match to TRBD2 (6 bases). Per germline, CDR1 SGHRS and CDR2 YFSETQ. The CDR3 runs to 16 residues. V lost 4 bases and J lost 0, with 14 bases in between. The CDR3 DNA reads TGCGCCAGCAGCGAAGGAGCGGGTACAGCCAAAAACATTCAGTACTTC. This sequence encodes CASSEGAGTAKNIQYF.

V gene TRBV4-2 combines with J gene TRBJ2-2, with TRBD1 as a possible D gene (6 bases). Trimming took off 4 bases at V and 1 base at J, with 10 bases between the two ends. Germline-derived CDR1 and CDR2 are LGHNA and YNFKEQ. CDR3 length: 15 amino acids. The CDR3 sequence: CASSLDRRNTGELFF. The CDR3 DNA reads TGTGCCAGCAGCCTAGACAGGCGGAACACCGGGGAGCTGTTTTTT.

This chain uses TRBV28 with TRBJ1-2; D remains ambiguous. CDR1 is MDHEN, CDR2 SYDVKM, per germline. V lost 10 bases and J lost 2, with 17 bases in between. There are 14 residues in the CDR3. The CDR3, as DNA: TGTGCCACCTTAAGAGGTGGCGGGAACTATGGCTACACCTTC. Its protein product is CATLRGGGNYGYTF.

The V and J genes are TRBV10-3 and TRBJ2-7, with D possibly being TRBD2 (5 bases). Germline lookup yields CDR1 ENHRY and CDR2 SYGVKD. The germline V and J ends were trimmed by 10 bases and 2 bases, with 9 bases remaining between them. The CDR3 covers 11 residues. The CDR3: CATAGTYEQYF. For the CDR3, the DNA is TGTGCCACTGCCGGGACCTACGAGCAGTACTTC.

CDR3 bases: TGTGCCAGTAGTATATTGGGACAAGGGGTGCATGGCTACACCTTC. This sequence encodes CASSILGQGVHGYTF. This chain uses TRBV19 with TRBJ1-2, with a possible D match to TRBD1 (6 bases). The CDR3 loop spans 15 amino acids. Germline V gene data show CDR1 as LNHDA and CDR2 as SQIVND (reference sequence). Trimming stripped 2 bases from V and 6 bases from J, with 16 bases between.

The chain has TRBV20-1 and TRBJ2-1; D call uncertain. The CDR3 runs to 11 residues. The germline V gene encodes CDR1 DFQATT and CDR2 SNEGSKA (reference sequence). Between the trimmed V and J ends, which lost 5 bases and 9 bases, there was a span of 11 bases. Written as DNA, the CDR3 is TGCAGTGCTCCCCAGGAGAGTGAGCAGTTCTTC. It specifies CSAPQESEQFF.

This chain connects TRBV7-3 to TRBJ2-1, with D maybe TRBD1 (5 bases). CDR1 and CDR2 (germline): SGHTA, FQGTGA. Trimming took 2 bases from V and 6 from J, leaving 8 bases between them. There are 13 residues in the CDR3. CDR3 loop: CASSLSGANEQFF. DNA of the CDR3: TGTGCCAGCAGCTTATCTGGGGCCAATGAGCAGTTCTTC.

The chain uses TRBV19 and TRBJ2-1; D unresolved. CDR1 is LNHDA, CDR2 SQIVND, per germline (reference sequence). Trimming left V 5 bases short and J 7 bases short, with 6 bases between. CDR3 length: 11 amino acids. CDR3 in amino acids: CASSQWNEQFF. The CDR3, as DNA: TGTGCCAGTAGTCAGTGGAATGAGCAGTTCTTC.

The table lists this clone with a few counts. CDR3 nucleotide sequence: TGTGCCAGCAGCCCGGGACCGGGAAACACCATATATTTT. It specifies CASSPGPGNTIYF. The gene calls are TRBV7-8 and TRBJ1-3, with D perhaps matching TRBD1 (5 bases). CDR1 and CDR2 (germline): SGHVS, FQNEAQ. The length of the CDR3 is 13 residues. Trimming shortened V by 5 bases and J by 4 bases, and 9 bases separated the two germline ends.

This chain uses TRBV7-9 with TRBJ1-2; possible D gene TRBD1, 6 bases. Trimming shortened V by 2 bases and J by 2 bases, and 12 bases separated the two germline ends. Germline CDR1 reads SEHNR; CDR2 reads FQNEAQ (reference sequence). The CDR3 loop spans 15 amino acids. This chain's CDR3 is CASSLSAGANYGYTF. In nucleotides, the CDR3 is TGTGCCAGCAGCTTAAGTGCGGGGGCCAACTATGGCTACACCTTC.